This TCR beta chain came from a study of shared clonotypes between healthy human individuals. Regarding the study as a whole: Naive CD4 clonotypes were shared across a handful of donors at about 5.2%.

As to this clone: What it binds is not known.

The CDR3 loop spans 15 amino acids. Trimming pared 7 bases from V and 7 bases from J, leaving 20 bases between. Per sorted-subset replicate PCR, input was roughly 200 ng DNA, representing roughly 30,000 T cell genomes. Sequencing used immunoSEQ multiplex PCR; TCRdb keeps in-frame clones, though not all of them. In the table there are hundreds of thousands of clones, around 78% of which are singletons. This receptor was taken from a woman aged 25 to 39 in good health. The specimen was memory CD4+ T cells sorted from blood. Subset: CD45RA-negative fraction. The rearrangement joins TRBV23-1 to TRBJ1-5; a weak D match, TRBD1 (5 bases). TRBV23-1 counts as an open reading frame of uncertain function. Here the CDR3 DNA reads TGCGCCAGCATCCTTCAGGGAAAATCTGGACAGCCCCAGCATTTT. Its translation: CASILQGKSGQPQHF.